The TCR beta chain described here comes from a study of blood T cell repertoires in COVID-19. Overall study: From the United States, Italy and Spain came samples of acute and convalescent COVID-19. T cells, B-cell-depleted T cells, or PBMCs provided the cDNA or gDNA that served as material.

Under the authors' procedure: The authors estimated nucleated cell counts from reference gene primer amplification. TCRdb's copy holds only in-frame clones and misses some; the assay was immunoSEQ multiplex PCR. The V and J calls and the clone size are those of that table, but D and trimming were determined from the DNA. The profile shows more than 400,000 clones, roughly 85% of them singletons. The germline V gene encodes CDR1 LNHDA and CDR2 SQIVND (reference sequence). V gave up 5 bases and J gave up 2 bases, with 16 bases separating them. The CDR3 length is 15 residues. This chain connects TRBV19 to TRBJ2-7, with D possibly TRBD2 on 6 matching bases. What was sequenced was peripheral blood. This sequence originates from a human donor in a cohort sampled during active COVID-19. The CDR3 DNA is TGTGCCAGTAGTTCTGGTAGCGGCCCTACCTACGAGCAGTACTTC. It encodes CASSSGSGPTYEQYF.